This T cell receptor beta chain was sequenced in a study of CD8 T cells in ankylosing spondylitis. Study-level findings and limits: Matched ankylosing spondylitis synovial fluid reportedly contained a significantly enriched population of disease-linked clones. Some of these motif variants have turned up before, in reports on reactive arthritis synovial fluid and blood. Fewer than 10 highly homologous variants formed a TCR beta motif that appeared characteristic of ankylosing spondylitis blood.

Researchers built TCR beta libraries using quantitative 5'-RACE with molecular barcodes. TCRdb redid the calling of the 5' RACE reads with MiXCR, one entry per CDR3 protein. The sample yields more than 650,000 distinct CDR3 sequences, about 10% seen once. In its sample, this clonotype was seen many times. No antigen is known for it. Trimming pared 3 bases from V and 13 bases from J, leaving 10 bases between. This CDR3 spans 11 amino acids. The V and J genes are TRBV12-3 or TRBV12-4 and TRBJ2-1, with D perhaps TRBD1 (5 bases). The receptor's source is a male donor with ankylosing spondylitis. The sample taken for sequencing was blood, either unsorted or a sorted T cell fraction (not recorded which). Written as DNA, the CDR3 is TGTGCCAGCAGTTTGGGGCTCCACCAGTTCTTC. Its protein product is CASSLGLHQFF.